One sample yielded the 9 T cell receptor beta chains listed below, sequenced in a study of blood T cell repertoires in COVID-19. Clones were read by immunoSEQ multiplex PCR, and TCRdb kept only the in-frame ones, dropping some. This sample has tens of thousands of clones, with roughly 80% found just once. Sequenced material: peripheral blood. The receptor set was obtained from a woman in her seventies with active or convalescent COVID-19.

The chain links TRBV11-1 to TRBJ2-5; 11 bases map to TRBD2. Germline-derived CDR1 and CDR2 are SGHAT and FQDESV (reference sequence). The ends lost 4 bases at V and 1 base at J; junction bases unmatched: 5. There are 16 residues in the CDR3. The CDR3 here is CASSSASGGSQETQYF. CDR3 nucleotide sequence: TGTGCCAGCAGCTCCGCTAGCGGGGGGTCCCAAGAGACCCAGTACTTC.

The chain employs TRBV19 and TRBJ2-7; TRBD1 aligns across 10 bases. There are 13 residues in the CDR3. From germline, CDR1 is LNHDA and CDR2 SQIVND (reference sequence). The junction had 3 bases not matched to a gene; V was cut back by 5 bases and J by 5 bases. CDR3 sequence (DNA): TGTGCCAGTAGTCCGGGACAGGGGAACGAGCAGTACTTC. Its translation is CASSPGQGNEQYF. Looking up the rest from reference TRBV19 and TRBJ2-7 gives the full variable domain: DGGITQSPKYLFRKEGQNVTLSCEQNLNHDAMYWYRQDPGQGLRLIYYSQIVNDFQKGDIAEGYSVSREKKESFPLTVTSAQKNPTAFYLCASSPGQGNEQYFGPGTRLTVT.

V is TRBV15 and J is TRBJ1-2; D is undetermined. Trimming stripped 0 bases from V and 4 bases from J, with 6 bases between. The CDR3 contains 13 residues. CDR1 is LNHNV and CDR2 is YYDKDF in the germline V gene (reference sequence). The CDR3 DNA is TGTGCCACCAGCAGAGATCCCAGCTATGGCTACACCTTC. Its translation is CATSRDPSYGYTF. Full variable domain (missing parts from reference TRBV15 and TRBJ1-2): DAMVIQNPRYQVTQFGKPVTLSCSQTLNHNVMYWYQQKSSQAPKLLFHYYDKDFNNEADTPDNFQSRRPNTSFCFLDIRSPGLGDTAMYLCATSRDPSYGYTFGSGTRLTVV.

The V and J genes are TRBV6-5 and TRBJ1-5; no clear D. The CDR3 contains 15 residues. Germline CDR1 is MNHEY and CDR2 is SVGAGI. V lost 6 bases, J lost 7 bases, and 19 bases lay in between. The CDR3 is CASRPGGVEGQPQHF. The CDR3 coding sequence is TGTGCCAGCAGGCCCGGCGGGGTAGAGGGCCAGCCCCAGCATTTT.

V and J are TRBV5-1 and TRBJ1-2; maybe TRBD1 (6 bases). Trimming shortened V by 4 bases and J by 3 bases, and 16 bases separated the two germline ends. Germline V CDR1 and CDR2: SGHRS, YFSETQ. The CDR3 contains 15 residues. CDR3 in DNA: TGCGCCAGCAGCCCCACGGATGGGGGCGACTATGGCTACACCTTC. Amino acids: CASSPTDGGDYGYTF.

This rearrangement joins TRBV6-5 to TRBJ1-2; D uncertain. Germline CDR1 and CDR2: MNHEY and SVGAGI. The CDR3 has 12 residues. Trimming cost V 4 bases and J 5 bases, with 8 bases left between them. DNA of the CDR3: TGTGCCAGCAGTTCCGACACGTATGGCTACACCTTC. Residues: CASSSDTYGYTF.

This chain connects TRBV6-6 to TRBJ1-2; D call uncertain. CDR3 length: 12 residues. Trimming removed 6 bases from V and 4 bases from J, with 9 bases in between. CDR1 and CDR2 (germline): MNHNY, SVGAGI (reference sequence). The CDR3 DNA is TGTGCCAGCAGAGACAACGTCTATGGCTACACCTTC. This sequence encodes CASRDNVYGYTF.

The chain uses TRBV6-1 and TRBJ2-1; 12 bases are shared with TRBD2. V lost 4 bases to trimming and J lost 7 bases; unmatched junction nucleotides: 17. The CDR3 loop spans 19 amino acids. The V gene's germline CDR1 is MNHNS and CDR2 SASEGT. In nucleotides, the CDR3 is TGTGCCAGCAGTGGCCGTCTAGCGGGGGGGTGGTCGAGCCTGAATGAGCAGTTCTTC. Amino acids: CASSGRLAGGWSSLNEQFF.

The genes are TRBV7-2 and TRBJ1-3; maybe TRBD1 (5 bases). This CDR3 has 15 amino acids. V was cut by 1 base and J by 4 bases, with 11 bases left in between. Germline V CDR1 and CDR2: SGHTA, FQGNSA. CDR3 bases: TGTGCCAGCAGCTTAGGGCCCGGGGGAGGAAACACCATATATTTT. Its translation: CASSLGPGGGNTIYF.